Following are 24 T cell receptor beta chains from one sample sequenced in a study of cytomegalovirus exposure and HLA in healthy donors. PCR primers comprised 60 Vbeta and 13 Jbeta primers. Here immunoSEQ multiplex PCR was the method, and the copy in TCRdb shows in-frame clones only, minus some. The table lists roughly 100,000 clones, around 80% of them singletons. Sequencing used PBMCs. The receptors were gathered from a man aged 40-49 years in good health and CMV-seronegative.

The chain couples TRBV7-2 to TRBJ1-3; D remains ambiguous. Trimming stripped 2 bases from V and 2 bases from J, with 10 bases between. The CDR3 consists of 15 residues. CDR1 and CDR2 (germline): SGHTA, FQGNSA. The CDR3 spells CASSLQEIPGNTIYF. DNA of the CDR3: TGTGCCAGCAGCTTACAGGAAATCCCTGGAAACACCATATATTTT.

V gene TRBV11-2 combines with J gene TRBJ2-3; 7 nucleotides agree with TRBD2. CDR1 is SGHAT and CDR2 is FQNNGV in the germline V gene. This CDR3 is 15 amino acids long. V lost 5 bases, J lost 4 bases, and 9 bases stayed unmatched. The CDR3 loop is CASSVQGLSADTQYF. DNA for the CDR3: TGTGCCAGCAGCGTTCAGGGACTATCGGCAGATACGCAGTATTTT. Full variable domain (rest looked up from reference TRBV11-2 and TRBJ2-3): EAGVAQSPRYKIIEKRQSVAFWCNPISGHATLYWYQQILGQGPKLLIQFQNNGVVDDSQLPKDRFSAERLKGVDSTLKIQPAKLEDSAVYLCASSVQGLSADTQYFGPGTRLTVL.

The J gene is TRBJ2-7, the V gene TRBV2; no clear D. The ends were cut back, 10 bases at V and 3 bases at J, with 13 bases in the middle. Germline V CDR1 and CDR2: SNHLY, FYNNEI. The CDR3 is 12 amino acids. The CDR3 sequence: CATRDILYEQYF. In nucleotides, the CDR3 is TGTGCCACCAGAGACATTCTCTACGAGCAGTACTTC.

This chain uses TRBV5-1 with TRBJ2-1, with 8 positions matching TRBD1. Unmatched junction bases numbered 7, after V lost 0 bases and J lost 8 bases. The CDR3 spans 15 residues. CDR1 and CDR2 (germline): SGHRS, YFSETQ. The CDR3 sequence is CASSLEGQVFHEQFF. The CDR3 DNA follows: TGCGCCAGCAGCTTGGAGGGACAGGTGTTTCATGAGCAGTTCTTC.

V is TRBV6-5 and J is TRBJ1-1, with a weak D call TRBD1 (6 bases). Germline V gene sequence: CDR1 MNHEY, CDR2 SVGAGI. This CDR3 is 13 amino acids long. V lost 5 bases, J lost 5 bases, and 12 bases lay in between. CDR3 in DNA: TGTGCCAGCAGTGGACAGCCATCGACTGAAGCTTTCTTT. Protein: CASSGQPSTEAFF.

This clone was detected only once. The chain recombines TRBV19 with TRBJ1-4, with 10 bases lining up with TRBD1. Trimming cost V 2 bases and J 8 bases; bases outside gene matches: 5. The CDR3 loop spans 15 amino acids. Germline CDR1 is LNHDA and CDR2 is SQIVND (reference sequence). This chain's CDR3 is CASSIIGTGDEKLFF. CDR3 nucleotide sequence: TGTGCCAGTAGTATAATCGGGACAGGGGACGAAAAACTGTTTTTT.

The chain uses TRBV2 and TRBJ1-6; 7 bases align to TRBD1. Germline CDR1 SNHLY, CDR2 FYNNEI. The CDR3 runs 14 residues. V lost 8 bases to trimming and J lost 8 bases; unmatched junction nucleotides: 9. CDR3 coding DNA: TGTGCCAGCGGGGAACAGGGGTATTATTCACCCCTCCACTTT. It specifies CASGEQGYYSPLHF.

The chain combines TRBV5-1 with TRBJ2-7, with 9 bases that match TRBD1. Germline V gives CDR1 SGHRS, CDR2 YFSETQ. The V and J ends lost 4 bases and 5 bases, in that order; junction bases with no gene match: 7. CDR3 length equals 14 residues. The CDR3, as DNA: TGCGCCAGCAGCGAAGGGACAGGGTGGGACGAGCAGTACTTC. This sequence encodes CASSEGTGWDEQYF.

This clone came up a few times. This sequence joins TRBV4-1 and TRBJ1-4; 8 nucleotides line up with TRBD1. The CDR3 runs 19 residues. Germline V gene lookup returns CDR1 MGHRA and CDR2 YSYEKL. The J segment lost 0 bases and the V segment lost 0 bases, leaving 9 bases of the junction unmatched. In DNA form, the CDR3 reads TGCGCCAGCAGCCAAGATCCAGGGGGCCTAGGTGCAACTAATGAAAAACTGTTTTTT. Translating it yields CASSQDPGGLGATNEKLFF.

The chain couples TRBV29-1 to TRBJ1-3; TRBD1 matches at 7 bases. Germline CDR1 reads SQVTM; CDR2 reads ANQGSEA. V lost 6 bases, J lost 4 bases, and 6 bases stayed unmatched. This CDR3 contains 13 residues. The DNA for the CDR3 is TGCAGCGTCGAGGGGGCGTCAGGAAACACCATATATTTT. The encoded protein is CSVEGASGNTIYF.

V usage is TRBV5-4 and J usage is TRBJ2-7; 7 bases match TRBD1. This CDR3 comprises 13 residues. V shed 6 bases and J 3 bases; nucleotides not matched to a gene: 6. The germline V gene encodes CDR1 SGHNT and CDR2 YYREEE (reference sequence). The CDR3 DNA follows: TGTGCCAGCAAGGAAGGGGGCCACTACGAGCAGTACTTC. Amino acids: CASKEGGHYEQYF.

The chain employs TRBV6-1 and TRBJ1-3; tentative D call: TRBD1 (5 bases). The CDR3 covers 15 residues. The germline V gene encodes CDR1 MNHNS and CDR2 SASEGT. Trimming left V 0 bases short and J 9 bases short, with 15 bases between. The CDR3: CASSEAEGRWTTIYF. In DNA form, the CDR3 reads TGTGCCAGCAGTGAAGCGGAGGGACGATGGACCACCATATATTTT.

The CDR3 is CASSLPGQGASGELFF. The CDR3 nucleotides are TGTGCCAGCAGCCTCCCGGGACAGGGGGCGTCCGGGGAGCTGTTTTTT. The chain uses TRBV7-8 and TRBJ2-2, with 12 bases lining up with TRBD1. After removal of 5 bases from V and 6 bases from J, the junction contained 7 bases not matched to a gene. Germline V gene sequence: CDR1 SGHVS, CDR2 FQNEAQ. The CDR3 runs to 16 residues.

This chain connects TRBV5-6 to TRBJ1-3, with D unresolved. This CDR3 has 17 amino acids. The V gene lost 4 bases and the J gene lost 0 bases, with 17 bases spanning the gap. CDR1 is SGHDT and CDR2 is YYEEEE in the germline V gene. In nucleotides, the CDR3 is TGTGCCAGCAGCCGGAGACGTAGGTCGCCCTCTGGAAACACCATATATTTT. This gives the protein CASSRRRRSPSGNTIYF.

The V call is TRBV5-1, the J call TRBJ1-1, with 7 nucleotides matching TRBD1. Trimming took 4 bases from V and 2 from J; bases not matched to a gene: 5. The CDR3 is made up of 14 amino acids. From germline, CDR1 is SGHRS and CDR2 YFSETQ. CDR3 DNA: TGCGCCAGCAGCATCCGGGACAGAAACACTGAAGCTTTCTTT. This sequence encodes CASSIRDRNTEAFF. The whole variable domain, remainder taken from reference TRBV5-1 and TRBJ1-1, is KAGVTQTPRYLIKTRGQQVTLSCSPISGHRSVSWYQQTPGQGLQFLFEYFSETQRNKGNFPGRFSGRQFSNSRSEMNVSTLELGDSALYLCASSIRDRNTEAFFGQGTRLTVV.

The chain uses TRBV5-4 and TRBJ1-1; D remains unclear. V lost 6 bases, J lost 4 bases, and 13 bases lay in between. CDR1 and CDR2 (germline): SGHNT, YYREEE (reference sequence). There are 13 residues in the CDR3. CDR3 in amino acids: CASTSQFSTEAFF. The CDR3 DNA reads TGTGCCAGCACCTCTCAGTTCAGCACTGAAGCTTTCTTT.

This clone was counted once. The V call is TRBV6-4, the J call TRBJ2-3, with 10 bases identical to TRBD2. After removal of 5 bases from V and 3 bases from J, the junction contained 2 bases not matched to a gene. There are 14 residues in the CDR3. Germline CDR1 is MRHNA and CDR2 is SNTAGT. DNA of the CDR3: TGTGCCAGCAGTAGCGGGGGGGATACAGATACGCAGTATTTT. It encodes CASSSGGDTDTQYF.

The rearrangement joins TRBV6-5 to TRBJ1-1; D is possibly TRBD1 (5 bases). The V and J ends lost 2 bases and 7 bases respectively, with 14 bases between them. Germline V gene sequence: CDR1 MNHEY, CDR2 SVGAGI. The CDR3 spans 14 residues. CDR3 loop: CASSYHGGQVEAFF. For the CDR3, the DNA is TGTGCCAGCAGTTACCACGGGGGTCAGGTTGAAGCTTTCTTT.

This chain uses TRBV6-1 with TRBJ2-3, with 7 bases identical to TRBD1. Germline trimming cut 4 bases from V and 3 bases from J; bases unmatched to any gene: 10. Germline-derived CDR1 and CDR2 are MNHNS and SASEGT. CDR3 size: 16 residues. The CDR3 here is CASSALTGMGTDTQYF. CDR3 DNA: TGTGCCAGCAGTGCCTTGACAGGGATGGGGACAGATACGCAGTATTTT.

The chain is built from TRBV14 and TRBJ2-5; 9 nucleotides line up with TRBD1. The CDR3 loop spans 16 amino acids. Germline CDR1 and CDR2: SGHDN and FVKESK. Trimming removed 4 bases from V and 0 bases from J; junction bases left unmatched: 6. CDR3 sequence (DNA): TGTGCCAGCAGCCGACAGGACAGGGGCTACCAAGAGACCCAGTACTTC. Amino acid sequence: CASSRQDRGYQETQYF.

This clone has only one observation. The genes are TRBV2 and TRBJ1-6; D perhaps matches TRBD1 (5 bases). The CDR3 runs 15 residues. Germline V gene lookup returns CDR1 SNHLY and CDR2 FYNNEI. The V gene lost 4 bases and the J gene lost 5 bases, with 12 bases spanning the gap. In nucleotides, the CDR3 is TGTGCCAGCAGTGGTCGGGGGATCGATAATTCACCCCTCCACTTT. Its protein is CASSGRGIDNSPLHF.

The genes are TRBV2 and TRBJ1-2; 7 bases are shared with TRBD1. The CDR3 contains 12 residues. Trimming took 5 bases from V and 7 from J; bases not matched to a gene: 4. CDR1 is SNHLY and CDR2 is FYNNEI in the germline V gene. The CDR3 region has the DNA TGTGCCAGCAGTTTACAGGGGCTTGGCTACACCTTC. Encoded protein: CASSLQGLGYTF.

This clone was counted between two and nine times. V and J are TRBV18 and TRBJ1-5; D is ambiguous. V was shortened by 4 bases and J by 5 bases, with 9 bases between the two germline ends. This CDR3 spans 13 amino acids. Germline-derived CDR1 and CDR2 are KGHSH and LQKENI. The CDR3 region has the DNA TGTGCCAGCTCACTTGAGATGGATCAGCCCCAGCATTTT. Translated: CASSLEMDQPQHF.

V usage is TRBV15 and J usage is TRBJ2-4; weak D call: TRBD2 (6 bases). Germline V gene lookup returns CDR1 LNHNV and CDR2 YYDKDF (reference sequence). The CDR3 consists of 12 residues. V was clipped by 6 bases and J by 5 bases, with 8 bases between them. The CDR3 is CATRGGENIQYF. The DNA of the CDR3 is TGTGCCACCAGGGGGGGAGAAAACATTCAGTACTTC.